This T cell receptor (beta chain) came from a study of blood T cell repertoires in COVID-19. Background on the study: T cells, B-cell-depleted T cells, or PBMCs supplied cDNA or gDNA.

CDR1 and CDR2 (germline): MDHEN, SYDVKM. V was shortened by 3 bases and J by 0 bases, with 9 bases between the two germline ends. The CDR3 spans 15 residues. Source study methods: Estimation of nucleated cell counts was performed using reference gene primer amplification. Profiling relied on immunoSEQ multiplex PCR, and the TCRdb table lists in-frame clones only, not all of them. V and J calls plus clone size are reproduced from that table; the DNA served to infer D and trimming. The table records around 300,000 clones, around nine tenths of them present only once. The J gene is TRBJ1-5, the V gene TRBV28; the D is unclear. The TCR originated in a woman aged 30 to 39 who had recovered from COVID-19. The source material was PBMCs or T cells enriched from blood (not recorded which). CDR3 nucleotides: TGTGCCAGCAGTTTTACTTTGAATAGCAATCAGCCCCAGCATTTT. This encodes CASSFTLNSNQPQHF.